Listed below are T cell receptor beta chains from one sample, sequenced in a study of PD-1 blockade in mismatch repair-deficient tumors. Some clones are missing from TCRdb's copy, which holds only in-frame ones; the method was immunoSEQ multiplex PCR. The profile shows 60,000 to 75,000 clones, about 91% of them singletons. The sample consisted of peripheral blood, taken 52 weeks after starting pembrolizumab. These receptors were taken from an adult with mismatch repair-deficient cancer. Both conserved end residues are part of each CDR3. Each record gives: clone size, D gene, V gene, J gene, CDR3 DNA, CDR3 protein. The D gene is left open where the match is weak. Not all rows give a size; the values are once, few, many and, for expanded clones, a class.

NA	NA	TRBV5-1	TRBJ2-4	TGCGCCAGCAGCGATATGAGAGCAGGGGCGGTGGACATTCAGTACTTC	CASSDMRAGAVDIQYF
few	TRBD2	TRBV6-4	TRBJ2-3	TGTGCCAGCAGTGAGGATAGCGGGAGCACAGATACGCAGTATTTT	CASSEDSGSTDTQYF
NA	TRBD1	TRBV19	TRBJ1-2	TGTGCCAGTAGTATCTCGGGACAGGGGGGTCTTGGCTACACCTTC	CASSISGQGGLGYTF
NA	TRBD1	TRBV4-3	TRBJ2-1	TGCGCCAGCAGCCAAGGACAGGGCGACAATGAGCAGTTCTTC	CASSQGQGDNEQFF
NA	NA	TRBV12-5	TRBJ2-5	TGTGCTAGTGGTTTGGGAAGGGGGAGAGAGACCCAGTACTTC	CASGLGRGRETQYF
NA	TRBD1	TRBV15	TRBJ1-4	TGTGCCACCAGCCCTAGACAGGGGGCGGGTGAAAAACTGTTTTTT	CATSPRQGAGEKLFF
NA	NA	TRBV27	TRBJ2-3	TGTGCCAGCAGTTTAATCGGGAGTGCAGATACGCAGTATTTT	CASSLIGSADTQYF
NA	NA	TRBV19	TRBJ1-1	TGTGCCAGTTCTCGGCTAGGGAACACTGAAGCTTTCTTT	CASSRLGNTEAFF
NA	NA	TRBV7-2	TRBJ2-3	TGTGCCAGCAGCGCCGGTTGGCGGCGCACAGATACGCAGTATTTT	CASSAGWRRTDTQYF
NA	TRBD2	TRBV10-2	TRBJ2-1	TGCGCCAGCAGTGTAGGGACTAGCGGGAGCTCCTACAATGAGCAGTTCTTC	CASSVGTSGSSYNEQFF
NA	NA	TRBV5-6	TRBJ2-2	TGTGCCAGCAGCTTCGAAGGGGGACGGCCCGGGGAGCTGTTTTTT	CASSFEGGRPGELFF
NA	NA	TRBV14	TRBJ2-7	TGTGCCAGCAGCCAAGTGGGATACGAGCAGTACTTC	CASSQVGYEQYF
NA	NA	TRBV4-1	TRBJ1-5	TGCGCCAGCAGCCACGGTTTTGGGCAGCCCCAGCATTTT	CASSHGFGQPQHF
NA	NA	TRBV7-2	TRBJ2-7	TGTGCCAGCAGCCTAACGCCGGGACACCCATCCTACGAGCAGTACTTC	CASSLTPGHPSYEQYF
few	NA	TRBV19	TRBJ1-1	TGTGCCAGTAGTCCCACCGCCCGGGGCACTGAAGCTTTCTTT	CASSPTARGTEAFF
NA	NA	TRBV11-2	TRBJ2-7	TGTGCCAGCAGCTTAGGCAGAACTTACGAGCAGTACTTC	CASSLGRTYEQYF
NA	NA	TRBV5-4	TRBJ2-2	TGTGCCAGCAGATTAGGCGGGGAGCTGTTTTTT	CASRLGGELFF
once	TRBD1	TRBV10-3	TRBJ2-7	TGTGCCATCAGAACGACAGGGGTGTGGGAGCAGTACTTC	CAIRTTGVWEQYF
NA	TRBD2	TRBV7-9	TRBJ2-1	TGTGCCAGCAGCCCACTAGCGGGAGGGAACAATGAGCAGTTCTTC	CASSPLAGGNNEQFF
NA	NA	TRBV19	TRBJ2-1	TGTGCCAGTAGTACCTCCGGGGCCTACAATGAGCAGTTCTTC	CASSTSGAYNEQFF